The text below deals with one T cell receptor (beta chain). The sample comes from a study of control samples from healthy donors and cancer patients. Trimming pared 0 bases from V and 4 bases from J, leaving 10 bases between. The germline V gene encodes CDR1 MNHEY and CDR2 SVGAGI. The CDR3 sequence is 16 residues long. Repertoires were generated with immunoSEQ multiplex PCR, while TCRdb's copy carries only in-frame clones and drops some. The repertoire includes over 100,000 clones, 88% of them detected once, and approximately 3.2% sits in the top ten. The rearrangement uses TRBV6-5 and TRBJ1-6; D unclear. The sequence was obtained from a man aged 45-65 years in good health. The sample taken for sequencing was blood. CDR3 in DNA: TGTGCCAGCAGTTACTCAGGCAGCTTTTATAATTCACCCCTCCACTTT. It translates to CASSYSGSFYNSPLHF.